One sample yielded the 21 T cell receptor beta chains listed below, sequenced in a study of blood T cell repertoires in COVID-19. Only in-frame clones appear in the TCRdb table, and some are missing; sequencing was by immunoSEQ multiplex PCR. The sample includes some 200,000 clones, less than 85% seen only once; the top ten take about 5.5%. Sequenced material: PBMCs or T cells enriched from blood (not recorded which). These receptors originate from a woman aged 60 to 75 with acute COVID-19.

The chain carries TRBV7-2 and TRBJ2-5; no clear D. V gave up 0 bases and J gave up 5 bases, with 13 bases separating them. This CDR3 spans 15 amino acids. Germline V lookup: CDR1 SGHTA, CDR2 FQGNSA. CDR3 region: CASSLATAAGETQYF. The CDR3 nucleotides are TGTGCCAGCAGCTTAGCGACCGCCGCCGGGGAGACCCAGTACTTC.

J is TRBJ2-2 and V is TRBV11-2, with D unclear. Germline CDR1 SGHAT, CDR2 FQNNGV. The V end lost 4 bases, the J end lost 4 bases, and 10 bases lay between the germline ends. This CDR3 is built from 14 residues. The CDR3 loop is CASSSFISTGELFF. The CDR3 DNA reads TGTGCCAGCAGCTCCTTTATTAGCACCGGGGAGCTGTTTTTT. Combining the CDR3 with reference TRBV11-2 and TRBJ2-2 gives the whole variable domain EAGVAQSPRYKIIEKRQSVAFWCNPISGHATLYWYQQILGQGPKLLIQFQNNGVVDDSQLPKDRFSAERLKGVDSTLKIQPAKLEDSAVYLCASSSFISTGELFFGEGSRLTVL.

This clone was observed once. The chain couples TRBV5-8 to TRBJ1-1, with TRBD1 matching over 9 bases. The CDR3 runs to 17 residues. With 3 bases clipped from V and 6 bases from J, the junction kept 15 bases outside the gene matches. Germline V gene sequence: CDR1 SGHTS, CDR2 YDEGEE. DNA of the CDR3: TGTGCCAGCAGCTGGGAACTCCGGGACAGGGCTCTTCCTGAAGCTTTCTTT. Translating it yields CASSWELRDRALPEAFF.

The rearrangement links TRBV11-2 to TRBJ1-2; possibly TRBD1 for D (6 bases). V was shortened by 0 bases and J by 3 bases, with 14 bases between the two germline ends. The length of the CDR3 is 16 residues. Per the germline V gene, CDR1 is SGHAT and CDR2 is FQNNGV. CDR3: CASSLDLRTAYYGYTF. In nucleotides, the CDR3 is TGTGCCAGCAGCTTAGACCTCCGGACAGCATACTATGGCTACACCTTC.

This clone has only a few counts. This chain uses TRBV5-1 with TRBJ2-7, with 8 positions matching TRBD1. With 0 bases clipped from V and 6 bases from J, the junction kept 8 bases outside the gene matches. CDR3 length: 15 amino acids. Germline V gene data show CDR1 as SGHRS and CDR2 as YFSETQ. The CDR3 region is CASSLGQGWSGEQYV. CDR3 DNA: TGCGCCAGCAGCTTGGGACAGGGGTGGTCTGGCGAGCAGTACGTC.

J is TRBJ2-3 and V is TRBV4-1, with 9 nucleotides matching TRBD2. The CDR3 consists of 15 residues. The junction had 0 bases not matched to a gene; V was cut back by 1 base and J by 1 base. Germline CDR1 reads MGHRA; CDR2 reads YSYEKL. CDR3 region: CASSQGLAGTDTQYF. Here the CDR3 DNA reads TGCGCCAGCAGCCAAGGACTAGCGGGCACAGATACGCAGTATTTT.

V is TRBV30 and J is TRBJ1-6; D is perhaps TRBD1 (6 bases). This CDR3 contains 15 residues. Germline-derived CDR1 and CDR2 are GTSNPN and SVGIG (reference sequence). Trimming removed 8 bases at V and 2 bases at J, with 16 bases between. The CDR3 spells CAGHMTGAYNSPLHF. CDR3 bases: TGTGCCGGACACATGACAGGCGCCTATAATTCACCCCTCCACTTT. The variable domain in full, completed from reference TRBV30 and TRBJ1-6, reads SQTIHQWPATLVQPVGSPLSLECTVEGTSNPNLYWYRQAAGRGLQLLFYSVGIGQISSEVPQNLSASRPQDRQFILSSKKLLLSDSGFYLCAGHMTGAYNSPLHFGNGTRLTVT.

CDR3 bases: TGTGCCATCAGTCTGGGGGGGGACACTGAAGCTTTCTTT. Its translation: CAISLGGDTEAFF. The rearrangement links TRBV10-3 to TRBJ1-1, with TRBD1 as a possible D gene (5 bases). The V end was cut by 5 bases, the J end by 3 bases, with 10 bases between. Germline lookup yields CDR1 ENHRY and CDR2 SYGVKD. CDR3 size: 13 residues.

J is TRBJ1-5 and V is TRBV24-1; 7 bases are a match to TRBD1. CDR3 length: 13 amino acids. Germline V gene lookup returns CDR1 KGHDR and CDR2 SFDVKD. J gave up 5 bases and V 6 bases, and 3 bases lay outside the gene matches. CDR3 sequence (DNA): TGTGCCACCAGTCTAGGGGGCTATCAGCCCCAGCATTTT. Its translation is CATSLGGYQPQHF.

This clone was picked up a small number of times. The rearrangement joins TRBV10-2 to TRBJ2-7; 7 bases map to TRBD1. The CDR3 is 15 amino acids. The germline gives CDR1 WSHSY, CDR2 SAAADI. V gave up 4 bases and J gave up 4 bases; unmatched junction bases: 10. The CDR3 region is CASSVGDRTRYEQYF. The CDR3 DNA reads as TGCGCCAGCAGTGTGGGGGACAGAACAAGATACGAGCAGTACTTC.

The chain links TRBV4-1 to TRBJ2-7, with TRBD1 matching 7 bases. In germline, CDR1 is MGHRA, CDR2 YSYEKL. Losses at the gene ends were 4 bases for V and 0 bases for J; bases not matched to a gene: 6. The CDR3 spans 15 residues. The CDR3 nucleotides are TGCGCCAGCAGCCTCTACGACAGGGCCTCCTACGAGCAGTACTTC. This translates into CASSLYDRASYEQYF.

This rearrangement joins TRBV19 to TRBJ1-4, with a tentative D call TRBD1 (5 bases). This CDR3 comprises 15 residues. Between the trimmed V and J ends, which lost 5 bases and 7 bases, there was a span of 17 bases. CDR1 LNHDA and CDR2 SQIVND come from the germline V gene (reference sequence). CDR3 amino acids: CASSGTWLGSEKLFF. The CDR3 nucleotides are TGTGCCAGTAGTGGGACCTGGCTCGGGAGTGAAAAACTGTTTTTT. Using reference TRBV19 and TRBJ1-4 for the parts outside the CDR3, the full variable domain is DGGITQSPKYLFRKEGQNVTLSCEQNLNHDAMYWYRQDPGQGLRLIYYSQIVNDFQKGDIAEGYSVSREKKESFPLTVTSAQKNPTAFYLCASSGTWLGSEKLFFGSGTQLSVL.

The chain joins TRBV14 to TRBJ2-5; unclear D gene. CDR1 SGHDN and CDR2 FVKESK come from the germline V gene. Trimming cost V 0 bases and J 7 bases, with 6 bases left between them. CDR3 size: 12 residues. The CDR3 reads CASSQDYGTQYF. CDR3 in DNA: TGTGCCAGCAGCCAAGATTACGGGACCCAGTACTTC.

This clone has only a few counts. At the DNA level, this CDR3 is encoded by other sequences in the same sample as well. The J gene is TRBJ1-5, the V gene TRBV6-5, with a tentative D call TRBD1 (6 bases). Germline CDR1 is MNHEY and CDR2 is SVGAGI. This CDR3 is built from 14 residues. V lost 6 bases to trimming and J lost 4 bases, with 13 bases between them. CDR3 loop: CASRSDRLNQPQHF. In DNA form, the CDR3 reads TGTGCCAGCAGGTCCGACAGGCTAAATCAGCCCCAGCATTTT.

The CDR3 nucleotides are TGTGCCTGGAGTGTGTACAGGGGGCGTTCGAATGAAAAACTGTTTTTT. This encodes CAWSVYRGRSNEKLFF. The chain uses TRBV30 and TRBJ1-4; 9 bases agree with TRBD1. The ends lost 0 bases at V and 5 bases at J; junction bases unmatched: 7. This CDR3 region has 16 residues. In germline, CDR1 is GTSNPN, CDR2 SVGIG (reference sequence).

The chain recombines TRBV10-2 with TRBJ2-1; D remains ambiguous. The CDR3 extends over 12 amino acids. The V gene's germline CDR1 is WSHSY and CDR2 SAAADI. Between the trimmed V and J ends, which lost 8 bases and 1 base, there was a span of 6 bases. The CDR3 nucleotides are TGCGCCAGCGGGCTATCCTACAATGAGCAGTTCTTC. Amino acids: CASGLSYNEQFF.

The rearrangement links TRBV11-3 to TRBJ2-3, with TRBD1 matching over 7 bases. V was clipped by 1 base and J by 0 bases; unmatched bases: 7. Germline V gene lookup returns CDR1 SGHNT and CDR2 YENEEA. This CDR3 is built from 17 residues. The CDR3 loop reads CASSLVPGGGSTDTQYF. Written as DNA, the CDR3 is TGTGCCAGCAGCTTAGTCCCAGGGGGTGGAAGCACAGATACGCAGTATTTT.

The chain is built from TRBV10-1 and TRBJ2-2; D unclear. This CDR3 is built from 12 residues. V was shortened by 11 bases and J by 0 bases, with 7 bases between the two germline ends. Germline CDR1 WNHNN, CDR2 SYGVQD (reference sequence). The CDR3 reads CAAGANTGELFF. CDR3 bases: TGCGCCGCAGGCGCGAACACCGGGGAGCTGTTTTTT.

The chain recombines TRBV5-6 with TRBJ2-5, with no clear D. CDR1 SGHDT and CDR2 YYEEEE come from the germline V gene. Trimming pared 1 base from V and 2 bases from J, leaving 6 bases between. The CDR3 covers 13 residues. The chain's CDR3 is CASSLYSQETQYF. CDR3 bases: TGTGCCAGCAGCTTGTACAGTCAAGAGACCCAGTACTTC.

This clone was seen a handful of times. This chain connects TRBV7-2 to TRBJ2-5, with a weak D call TRBD1 (5 bases). The CDR3 sequence is 15 residues long. The germline V and J ends were trimmed by 3 bases and 2 bases, with 13 bases remaining between them. CDR1 and CDR2 from the germline V gene are SGHTA and FQGNSA. CDR3 sequence (DNA): TGTGCCAGCAGCTTCAAACAGGCTTTACAAGAGACCCAGTACTTC. As protein: CASSFKQALQETQYF. The whole variable domain, remainder taken from reference TRBV7-2 and TRBJ2-5, is GAGVSQSPSNKVTEKGKDVELRCDPISGHTALYWYRQSLGQGLEFLIYFQGNSAPDKSGLPSDRFSAERTGGSVSTLTIQRTQQEDSAVYLCASSFKQALQETQYFGPGTRLLVL.

The J gene is TRBJ1-4, the V gene TRBV4-3; tentative D call: TRBD1 (5 bases). The CDR3 contains 15 residues. CDR1 is LGHNA and CDR2 is YSLEER in the germline V gene. V lost 1 base, J lost 8 bases, and 14 bases lay in between. This CDR3 reads CASSQGQGGGEKLFF. The CDR3 DNA sequence: TGCGCCAGCAGCCAAGGGCAGGGAGGAGGCGAAAAACTGTTTTTT.